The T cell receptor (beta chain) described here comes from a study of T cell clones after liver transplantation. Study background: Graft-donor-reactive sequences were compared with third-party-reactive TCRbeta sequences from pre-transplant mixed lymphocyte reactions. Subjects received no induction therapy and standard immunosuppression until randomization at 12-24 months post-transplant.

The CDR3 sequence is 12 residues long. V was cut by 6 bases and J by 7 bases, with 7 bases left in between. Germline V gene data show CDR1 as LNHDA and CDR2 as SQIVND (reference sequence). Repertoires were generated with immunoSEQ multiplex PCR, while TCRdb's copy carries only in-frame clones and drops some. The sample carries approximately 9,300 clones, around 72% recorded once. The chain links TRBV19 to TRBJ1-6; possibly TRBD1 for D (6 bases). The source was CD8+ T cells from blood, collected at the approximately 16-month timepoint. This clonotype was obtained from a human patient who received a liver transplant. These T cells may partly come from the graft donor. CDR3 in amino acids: CASRTGNSPLHF. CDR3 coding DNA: TGTGCCAGTAGGACAGGCAATTCACCCCTCCACTTT. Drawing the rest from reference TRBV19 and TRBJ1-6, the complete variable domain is DGGITQSPKYLFRKEGQNVTLSCEQNLNHDAMYWYRQDPGQGLRLIYYSQIVNDFQKGDIAEGYSVSREKKESFPLTVTSAQKNPTAFYLCASRTGNSPLHFGNGTRLTVT.